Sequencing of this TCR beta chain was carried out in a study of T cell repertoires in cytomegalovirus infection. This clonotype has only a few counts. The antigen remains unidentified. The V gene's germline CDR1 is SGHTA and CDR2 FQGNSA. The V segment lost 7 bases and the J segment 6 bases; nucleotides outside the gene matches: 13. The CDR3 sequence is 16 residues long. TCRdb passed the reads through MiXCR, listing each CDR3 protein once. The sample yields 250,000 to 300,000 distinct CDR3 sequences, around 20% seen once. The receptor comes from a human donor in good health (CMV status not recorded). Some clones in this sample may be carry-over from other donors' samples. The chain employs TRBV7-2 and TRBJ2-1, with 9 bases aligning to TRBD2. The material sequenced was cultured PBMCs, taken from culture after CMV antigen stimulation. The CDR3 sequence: CASNPRGGRARNEQFF. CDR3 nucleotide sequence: TGTGCCAGCAACCCCAGGGGCGGGAGGGCCCGCAATGAGCAGTTCTTC.